The 25 T cell receptor beta chains below come from one sample, sequenced in a study of blood T cell repertoires in COVID-19. Assay: immunoSEQ multiplex PCR; the TCRdb copy retains only in-frame clones and omits some. The sample contains 150,000 to 200,000 clones, about nine tenths of which appear only once. Sequencing was performed on peripheral blood. Source of these receptors: an older woman with acute or convalescent COVID-19.

V is TRBV10-3 and J is TRBJ1-1, with D maybe TRBD1 (5 bases). V was clipped by 3 bases and J by 0 bases, with 14 bases between them. Germline-derived CDR1 and CDR2 are ENHRY and SYGVKD. CDR3 length equals 16 residues. The CDR3: CAISEGAGLMNTEAFF. The CDR3 coding sequence is TGTGCCATCAGTGAAGGGGCAGGGCTCATGAACACTGAAGCTTTCTTT.

The V call is TRBV7-9, the J call TRBJ2-3; unclear D gene. Germline-derived CDR1 and CDR2 are SEHNR and FQNEAQ (reference sequence). The CDR3 spans 16 residues. V was clipped by 5 bases and J by 0 bases, with 15 bases between them. Written as DNA, the CDR3 is TGTGCCAGCAGCCCTGGGCCGTCTTCTAGCACAGATACGCAGTATTTT. Protein: CASSPGPSSSTDTQYF. Full variable domain (rest looked up from reference TRBV7-9 and TRBJ2-3): DTGVSQNPRHKITKRGQNVTFRCDPISEHNRLYWYRQTLGQGPEFLTYFQNEAQLEKSRLLSDRFSAERPKGSFSTLEIQRTEQGDSAMYLCASSPGPSSSTDTQYFGPGTRLTVL.

The chain has TRBV9 and TRBJ2-6; 10 positions agree with TRBD1. Germline V gene lookup returns CDR1 SGDLS and CDR2 YYNGEE. This CDR3 is 17 amino acids long. Trimming removed 4 bases from V and 2 bases from J; junction bases left unmatched: 6. The CDR3 bases are TGTGCCAGCAGCAAGCGACAGGGGGCAGCTGGGGCCAACGTCCTGACTTTC. It specifies CASSKRQGAAGANVLTF.

The chain employs TRBV9 and TRBJ1-5; D is possibly TRBD1 (6 bases). Germline lookup yields CDR1 SGDLS and CDR2 YYNGEE. V was trimmed by 4 bases and J by 4 bases, leaving 12 bases between them. The CDR3 has 14 residues. The CDR3 DNA sequence: TGTGCCAGCAGCCCAGGGGACATTAATCAGCCCCAGCATTTT. This sequence encodes CASSPGDINQPQHF.

This chain joins TRBV6-2 or TRBV6-3 and TRBJ1-5; D not resolved. The germline gives CDR1 MNHEY, CDR2 SVGEGT. This CDR3 region has 12 residues. V was pared by 5 bases and J by 6 bases, with 8 bases between. CDR3 region: CASSPGFQPQHF. The CDR3 nucleotides read TGTGCCAGCAGTCCCGGGTTTCAGCCCCAGCATTTT.

The genes are TRBV9 and TRBJ1-3, with D perhaps matching TRBD1 (5 bases). Trimming removed 1 base at V and 0 bases at J, with 14 bases between. Germline CDR1 is SGDLS and CDR2 is YYNGEE. This CDR3 spans 17 amino acids. CDR3 region: CASSVSDGRGSGNTIYF. The CDR3 region has the DNA TGTGCCAGCAGCGTATCGGATGGGAGGGGCTCTGGAAACACCATATATTTT. Combining the CDR3 with reference TRBV9 and TRBJ1-3 gives the whole variable domain DSGVTQTPKHLITATGQRVTLRCSPRSGDLSVYWYQQSLDQGLQFLIQYYNGEERAKGNILERFSAQQFPDLHSELNLSSLELGDSALYFCASSVSDGRGSGNTIYFGEGSWLTVV.

The V gene is TRBV5-6, the J gene TRBJ2-4; 7 nucleotides align to TRBD1. The CDR3 sequence is 15 residues long. The V and J ends lost 3 bases and 7 bases, in that order; junction bases with no gene match: 10. Germline V gene sequence: CDR1 SGHDT, CDR2 YYEEEE. CDR3 in amino acids: CASSSGNRGWNIQYF. The CDR3 nucleotides are TGTGCCAGCAGCTCGGGTAACAGGGGATGGAACATTCAGTACTTC.

The chain has TRBV3-1 (or the pseudogene TRBV3-2) and TRBJ1-2, with D perhaps TRBD1 (6 bases). CDR3 length: 14 residues. Trimming shortened V by 1 base and J by 7 bases, and 13 bases separated the two germline ends. Germline CDR1 is LGHDT and CDR2 is YNNKEL (reference sequence). The CDR3 region is CASSQARGISGYTF. The CDR3 DNA sequence: TGTGCCAGCAGCCAAGCGAGGGGGATCTCTGGCTACACCTTC.

The V gene is TRBV7-9, the J gene TRBJ2-5; 9 bases line up with TRBD2. V was pared by 3 bases and J by 4 bases, with 3 bases of the junction left unmatched. CDR1 is SEHNR, CDR2 FQNEAQ, per germline (reference sequence). There are 14 residues in the CDR3. The CDR3 nucleotides are TGTGCCAGCAGCTTGGGACTAGCAGCAGAGACCCAGTACTTC. Its translation: CASSLGLAAETQYF.

This chain joins TRBV29-1 and TRBJ1-5, with TRBD1 matching over 8 bases. CDR1 SQVTM and CDR2 ANQGSEA come from the germline V gene. The ends lost 7 bases at V and 9 bases at J; junction bases unmatched: 8. The CDR3 is 12 residues long. Written as DNA, the CDR3 is TGCAGCGCCGCCTTCAGGGGGCTGCCCCAGCATTTT. Its translation is CSAAFRGLPQHF.

V gene TRBV6-5 combines with J gene TRBJ2-1; 10 bases fit TRBD2. V gave up 7 bases and J gave up 10 bases; unmatched junction bases: 10. Germline CDR1 reads MNHEY; CDR2 reads SVGAGI. This CDR3 is 14 amino acids long. CDR3 protein: CASTRTLAGGEQFF. DNA for the CDR3: TGTGCCAGCACCAGAACCTTAGCGGGAGGCGAGCAGTTCTTC.

The chain recombines TRBV6-5 with TRBJ2-1; TRBD1 aligns across 7 bases. The germline V gene encodes CDR1 MNHEY and CDR2 SVGAGI. With V trimmed by 6 bases and J by 7 bases, 9 bases remained unmatched. The CDR3 runs 14 residues. CDR3 amino acids: CASRLDRVRNEQFF. The CDR3 DNA is TGTGCCAGCAGGCTAGACAGGGTAAGAAATGAGCAGTTCTTC.

The gene calls are TRBV11-1 and TRBJ2-7; 8 bases align to TRBD2. The CDR3 runs 15 residues. The V gene end was trimmed by 3 bases and the J gene end by 2 bases; junction bases not matched to a gene: 6. In germline, CDR1 is SGHAT, CDR2 FQDESV (reference sequence). CDR3 nucleotide sequence: TGTGCCAGCAGCTTGATTAGCGGGGCCACCTACGAGCAGTACTTC. It is translated as CASSLISGATYEQYF.

This chain connects TRBV6-1 to TRBJ2-7; D is possibly TRBD1 (7 bases). The germline V gene has CDR1 MNHNS and CDR2 SASEGT. The CDR3 has 16 amino acids. The V end lost 1 base, the J end lost 0 bases, and 13 bases lay between the germline ends. The CDR3 DNA reads TGTGCCAGCAGTGAAGGCAGGGGGGCACCCTCCTACGAGCAGTACTTC. Its protein product is CASSEGRGAPSYEQYF.

This clone was observed a few times. This chain joins TRBV7-8 and TRBJ2-1, with TRBD1 matching over 9 bases. Germline values: CDR1 SGHVS, CDR2 FQNEAQ. This CDR3 is 14 amino acids long. After removal of 5 bases from V and 7 bases from J, the junction contained 6 bases not matched to a gene. The CDR3 sequence: CASSRTGTGNEQFF. DNA for the CDR3: TGTGCCAGCAGCCGAACCGGGACAGGGAATGAGCAGTTCTTC. Drawing the rest from reference TRBV7-8 and TRBJ2-1, the complete variable domain is GAGVSQSPRYKVAKRGQDVALRCDPISGHVSLFWYQQALGQGPEFLTYFQNEAQLDKSGLPSDRFFAERPEGSVSTLKIQRTQQEDSAVYLCASSRTGTGNEQFFGPGTRLTVL.

This clone was counted a single time. The chain combines TRBV5-1 with TRBJ1-3; no clear D. Trimming shortened V by 1 base and J by 1 base, and 12 bases separated the two germline ends. The length of the CDR3 is 16 residues. CDR1 SGHRS and CDR2 YFSETQ come from the germline V gene. CDR3 sequence: CASSLSGVQSGNTIYF. The DNA for the CDR3 is TGCGCCAGCAGCTTGAGCGGGGTGCAATCTGGAAACACCATATATTTT.

V gene TRBV7-9 combines with J gene TRBJ1-6, with 8 bases matching TRBD1. The length of the CDR3 is 14 residues. Per germline, CDR1 SEHNR and CDR2 FQNEAQ (reference sequence). V lost 5 bases to trimming and J lost 5 bases; unmatched junction nucleotides: 2. This CDR3 reads CASSLDRDNSPLHF. The DNA of the CDR3 is TGTGCCAGCAGCCTGGACAGGGATAATTCACCCCTCCACTTT.

The chain couples TRBV5-4 to TRBJ2-3, with a weak D call TRBD2 (6 bases). Trimming removed 0 bases from V and 0 bases from J, with 8 bases in between. The CDR3 is made up of 15 amino acids. The germline CDR1 and CDR2 sequences are SGHNT and YYREEE (reference sequence). In DNA form, the CDR3 reads TGTGCCAGCAGCTTGGCGGGGGACAGCACAGATACGCAGTATTTT. It is translated as CASSLAGDSTDTQYF.

The chain links TRBV7-2 to TRBJ2-5, with D tentatively TRBD1 (6 bases). The CDR3 contains 14 residues. Germline assignment: CDR1 SGHTA and CDR2 FQGNSA. V was shortened by 5 bases and J by 5 bases, with 15 bases between the two germline ends. The CDR3 DNA follows: TGTGCCAGCAGCCGCGACAGGAGAGAGGAGACCCAGTACTTC. This encodes CASSRDRREETQYF.

The V call is TRBV15, the J call TRBJ2-7; unclear D gene. The CDR3 runs 14 residues. The germline gives CDR1 LNHNV, CDR2 YYDKDF (reference sequence). V was pared by 0 bases and J by 3 bases, with 9 bases between. The CDR3, as DNA: TGTGCCACCAGCAGAGAGGAGTCTTACTACGAGCAGTACTTC. Translated, it gives CATSREESYYEQYF. Variable domain in full (rest from reference TRBV15 and TRBJ2-7): DAMVIQNPRYQVTQFGKPVTLSCSQTLNHNVMYWYQQKSSQAPKLLFHYYDKDFNNEADTPDNFQSRRPNTSFCFLDIRSPGLGDTAMYLCATSREESYYEQYFGPGTRLTVT.

The chain uses TRBV28 and TRBJ1-4; 11 bases map to TRBD1. The ends lost 3 bases at V and 7 bases at J; junction bases unmatched: 7. Germline-derived CDR1 and CDR2 are MDHEN and SYDVKM. CDR3 length: 16 amino acids. The CDR3 nucleotides are TGTGCCAGCAGTTTCCGGGACAGGGGGGGAAGTGAAAAACTGTTTTTT. It encodes CASSFRDRGGSEKLFF.

The chain links TRBV6-5 to TRBJ2-7; a weak D match, TRBD1 (6 bases). CDR3 length: 15 residues. Germline CDR1 is MNHEY and CDR2 is SVGAGI. Trimming cost V 3 bases and J 4 bases, with 16 bases left between them. The CDR3 sequence: CASSYPKGDFYEQYF. The DNA of the CDR3 is TGTGCCAGCAGTTATCCAAAGGGGGATTTTTACGAGCAGTACTTC.

The chain links TRBV3-1 (or the pseudogene TRBV3-2) to TRBJ1-5; D not resolved. V was shortened by 3 bases and J by 9 bases, with 12 bases between the two germline ends. Germline CDR1 and CDR2: LGHDT and YNNKEL (reference sequence). The length of the CDR3 is 13 residues. In DNA form, the CDR3 reads TGTGCCAGCAGCCAGCGGGAGGGTCTGCCCCAGCATTTT. Its translation: CASSQREGLPQHF.

The rearrangement joins TRBV18 to TRBJ1-1, with D hard to call. This CDR3 region has 12 residues. CDR1 is KGHSH and CDR2 is LQKENI in the germline V gene. Trimming removed 6 bases from V and 7 bases from J, with 12 bases in between. For the CDR3, the DNA is TGTGCCAGCTCCCCGACCCGGGATGAAGCTTTCTTT. Translating gives CASSPTRDEAFF.

This chain joins TRBV6-5 and TRBJ2-5; TRBD1 matches 8 bases. The CDR3 totals 13 residues. The germline gives CDR1 MNHEY, CDR2 SVGAGI. The V segment lost 6 bases and the J segment 5 bases; nucleotides outside the gene matches: 5. The CDR3 region has the DNA TGTGCCAGCAGCAGGGGGCTGAAGGAGACCCAGTACTTC. The encoded protein is CASSRGLKETQYF.